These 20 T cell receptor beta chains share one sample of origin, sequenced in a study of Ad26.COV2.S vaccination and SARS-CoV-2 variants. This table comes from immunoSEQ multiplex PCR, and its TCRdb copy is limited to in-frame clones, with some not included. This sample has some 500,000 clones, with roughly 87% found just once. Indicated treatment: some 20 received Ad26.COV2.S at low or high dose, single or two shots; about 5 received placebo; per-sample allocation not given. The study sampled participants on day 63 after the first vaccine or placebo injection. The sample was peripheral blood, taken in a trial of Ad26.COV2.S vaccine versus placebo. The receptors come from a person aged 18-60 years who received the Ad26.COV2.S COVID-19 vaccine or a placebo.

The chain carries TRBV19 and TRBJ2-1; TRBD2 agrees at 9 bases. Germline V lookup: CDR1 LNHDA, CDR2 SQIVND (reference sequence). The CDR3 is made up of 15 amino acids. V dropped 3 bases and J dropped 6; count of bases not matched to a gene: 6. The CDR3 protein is CASSIFSGSPNEQFF. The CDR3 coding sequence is TGTGCCAGTAGTATTTTTAGCGGGAGTCCCAATGAGCAGTTCTTC.

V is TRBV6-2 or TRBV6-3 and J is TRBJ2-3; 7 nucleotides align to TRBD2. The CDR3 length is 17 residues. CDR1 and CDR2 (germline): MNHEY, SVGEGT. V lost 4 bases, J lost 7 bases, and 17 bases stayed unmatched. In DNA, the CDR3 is TGTGCCAGCAGTTTACCCTCTTGGGGACTAACATTAAATACGCAGTATTTT. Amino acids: CASSLPSWGLTLNTQYF.

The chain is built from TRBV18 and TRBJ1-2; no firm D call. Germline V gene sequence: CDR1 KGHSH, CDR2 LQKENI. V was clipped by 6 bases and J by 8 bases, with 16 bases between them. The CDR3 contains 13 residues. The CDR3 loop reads CASSTTGVDGYTF. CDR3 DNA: TGTGCCAGCTCCACAACCGGTGTGGACGGCTACACCTTC.

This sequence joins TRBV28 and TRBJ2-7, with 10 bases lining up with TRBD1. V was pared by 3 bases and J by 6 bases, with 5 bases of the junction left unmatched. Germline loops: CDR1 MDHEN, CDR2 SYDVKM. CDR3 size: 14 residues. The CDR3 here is CASSFRQGASEQYF. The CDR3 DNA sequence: TGTGCCAGCAGTTTTCGACAGGGGGCAAGCGAGCAGTACTTC.

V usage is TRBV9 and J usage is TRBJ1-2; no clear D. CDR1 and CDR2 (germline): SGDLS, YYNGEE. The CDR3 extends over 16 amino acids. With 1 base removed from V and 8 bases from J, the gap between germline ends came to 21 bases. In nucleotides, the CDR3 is TGTGCCAGCAGCGTATTTGCTCTGGCCCCAACCTCCGGCTACACCTTC. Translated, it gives CASSVFALAPTSGYTF. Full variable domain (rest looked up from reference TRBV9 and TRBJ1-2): DSGVTQTPKHLITATGQRVTLRCSPRSGDLSVYWYQQSLDQGLQFLIQYYNGEERAKGNILERFSAQQFPDLHSELNLSSLELGDSALYFCASSVFALAPTSGYTFGSGTRLTVV.

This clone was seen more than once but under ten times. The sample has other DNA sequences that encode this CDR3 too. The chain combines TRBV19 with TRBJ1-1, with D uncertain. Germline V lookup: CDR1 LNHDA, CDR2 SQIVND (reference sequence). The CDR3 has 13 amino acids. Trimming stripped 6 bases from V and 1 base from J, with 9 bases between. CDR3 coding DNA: TGTGCCAGTAGCATGACGGCGAACACTGAAGCTTTCTTT. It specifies CASSMTANTEAFF.

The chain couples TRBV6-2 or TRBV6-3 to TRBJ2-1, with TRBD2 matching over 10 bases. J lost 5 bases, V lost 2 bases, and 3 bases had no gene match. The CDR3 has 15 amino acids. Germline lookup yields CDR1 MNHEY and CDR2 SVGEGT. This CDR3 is CASSYGSGGHNEQFF. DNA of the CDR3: TGTGCCAGCAGTTACGGTAGCGGGGGGCACAATGAGCAGTTCTTC.

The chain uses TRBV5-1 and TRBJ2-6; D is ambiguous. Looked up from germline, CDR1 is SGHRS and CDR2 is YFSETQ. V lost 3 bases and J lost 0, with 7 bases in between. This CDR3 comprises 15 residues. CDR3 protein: CASSSRVSGANVLTF. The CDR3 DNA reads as TGCGCCAGCAGCTCTAGGGTCTCTGGGGCCAACGTCCTGACTTTC.

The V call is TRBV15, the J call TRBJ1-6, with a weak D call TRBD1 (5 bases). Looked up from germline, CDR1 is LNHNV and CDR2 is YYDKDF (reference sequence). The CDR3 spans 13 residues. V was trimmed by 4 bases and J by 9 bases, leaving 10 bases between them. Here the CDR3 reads CATSTRVTSPLHF. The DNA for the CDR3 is TGTGCCACCAGCACCAGGGTTACTTCACCCCTCCACTTT.

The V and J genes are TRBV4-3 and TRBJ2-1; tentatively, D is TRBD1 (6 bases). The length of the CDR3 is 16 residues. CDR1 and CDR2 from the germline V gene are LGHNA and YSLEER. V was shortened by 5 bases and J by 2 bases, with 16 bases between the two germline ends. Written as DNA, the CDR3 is TGCGCCAGCAGCAAACTAACAGGGTGGGCCTACAATGAGCAGTTCTTC. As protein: CASSKLTGWAYNEQFF.

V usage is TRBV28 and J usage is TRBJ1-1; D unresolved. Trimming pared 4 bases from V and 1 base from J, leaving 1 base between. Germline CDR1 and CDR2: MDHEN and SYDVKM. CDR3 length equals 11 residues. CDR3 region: CASSSNTEAFF. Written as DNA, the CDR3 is TGTGCCAGCAGTTCGAACACTGAAGCTTTCTTT.

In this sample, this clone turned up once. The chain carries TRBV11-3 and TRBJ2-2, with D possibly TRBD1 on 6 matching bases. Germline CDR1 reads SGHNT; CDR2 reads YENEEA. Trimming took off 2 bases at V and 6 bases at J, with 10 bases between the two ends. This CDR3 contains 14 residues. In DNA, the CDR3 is TGTGCCAGCAGCTTAAGTACAGGGTCCGGGGAGCTGTTTTTT. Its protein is CASSLSTGSGELFF.

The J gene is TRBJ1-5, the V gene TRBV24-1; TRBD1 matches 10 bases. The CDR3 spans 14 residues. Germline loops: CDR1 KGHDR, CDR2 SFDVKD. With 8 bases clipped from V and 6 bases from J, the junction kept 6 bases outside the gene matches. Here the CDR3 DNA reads TGTGCCACCACTGACAGGGGGCTGGGTCAGCCCCAGCATTTT. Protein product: CATTDRGLGQPQHF.

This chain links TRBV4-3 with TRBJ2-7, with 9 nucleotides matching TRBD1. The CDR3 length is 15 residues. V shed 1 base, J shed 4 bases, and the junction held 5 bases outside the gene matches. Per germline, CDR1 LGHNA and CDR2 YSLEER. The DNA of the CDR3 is TGCGCCAGCAGCCAAGGACAGGGGGACCTTTACGAGCAGTACGTC. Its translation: CASSQGQGDLYEQYV.

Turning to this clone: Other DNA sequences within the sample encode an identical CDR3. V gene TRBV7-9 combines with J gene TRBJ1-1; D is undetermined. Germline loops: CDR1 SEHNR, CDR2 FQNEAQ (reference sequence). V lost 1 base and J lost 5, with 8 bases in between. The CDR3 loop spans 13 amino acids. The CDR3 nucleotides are TGTGCCAGCAGCTTAGACGGCGGGACTGAAGCTTTCTTT. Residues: CASSLDGGTEAFF.

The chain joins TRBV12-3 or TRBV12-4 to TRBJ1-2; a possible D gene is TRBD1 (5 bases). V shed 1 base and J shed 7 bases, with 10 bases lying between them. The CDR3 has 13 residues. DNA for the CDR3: TGTGCCAGCAGTTTAGTGAGGGGAGGTGGCTACACCTTC. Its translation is CASSLVRGGGYTF.

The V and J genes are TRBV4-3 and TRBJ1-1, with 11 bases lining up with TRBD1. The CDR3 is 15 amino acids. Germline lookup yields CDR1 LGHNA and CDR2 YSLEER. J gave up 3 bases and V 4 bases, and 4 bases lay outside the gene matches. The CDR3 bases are TGCGCCAGCAGCCCCGGACAGGGGGCGGACACTGAAGCTTTCTTT. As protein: CASSPGQGADTEAFF.

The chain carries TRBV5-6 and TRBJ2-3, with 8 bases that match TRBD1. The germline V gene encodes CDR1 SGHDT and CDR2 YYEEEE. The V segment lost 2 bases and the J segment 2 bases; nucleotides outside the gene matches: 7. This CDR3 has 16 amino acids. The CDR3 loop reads CASSFDRGRDTDTQYF. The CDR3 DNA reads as TGTGCCAGCAGCTTTGACAGGGGAAGAGACACAGATACGCAGTATTTT.

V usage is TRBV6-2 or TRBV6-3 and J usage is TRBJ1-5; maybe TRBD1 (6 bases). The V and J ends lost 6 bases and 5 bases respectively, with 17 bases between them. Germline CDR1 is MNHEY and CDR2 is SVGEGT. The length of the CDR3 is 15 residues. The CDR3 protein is CASSSRGGGHQPQHF. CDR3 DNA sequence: TGTGCCAGCAGCTCAAGGGGGGGTGGCCATCAGCCCCAGCATTTT.

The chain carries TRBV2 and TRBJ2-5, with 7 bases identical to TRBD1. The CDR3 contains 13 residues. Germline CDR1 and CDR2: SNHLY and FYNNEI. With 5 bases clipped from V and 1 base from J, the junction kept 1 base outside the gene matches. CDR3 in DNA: TGTGCCAGCAGTTGGGACAGCCAAGAGACCCAGTACTTC. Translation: CASSWDSQETQYF.